This TCR beta chain originates from a study of T cell clusters in autoimmune cytopenias. Some 34,000 genome equivalents of blood DNA were amplified for TRB. The CDR3 is 16 amino acids. The V gene's germline CDR1 is SGHAT and CDR2 FQNNGV. Multiplex touch-down PCR amplified TRB using TRB-A and TRB-B pools in one tube. After re-calling the multiplex PCR reads, TCRdb lists one entry per CDR3 protein, DNA absent. There are approximately 2,100 distinct CDR3 sequences in the sample, with about 7.6% held by the top ten. In addition, the sample was reused for a study of T cell repertoires in aging, cancer and after chemotherapy.

The clonotype originates from a human donor in good health. Sequencing was done on a sample of peripheral blood. The chain employs TRBV11-2 and TRBJ1-1; TCRdb proposes TRBD1, but this gene call is untestable without DNA. This CDR3 reads CASSSRTGRLNTEAFF.